The TCR beta chain described here comes from a study of T-cell memory formation after mild COVID-19. MiXCR was run by TCRdb on the 5' RACE reads, yielding one entry per CDR3 protein. The sample lists approximately 240,000 distinct CDR3 sequences, around 17% occurring once. Germline loops: CDR1 SGHTA, CDR2 FQGNSA. The CDR3 totals 15 residues. V lost 1 base and J lost 1, with 10 bases in between. This clonotype was seen only a few times. The receptor was derived from a young man who had mild COVID-19 (a few samples of this study predate the infection). Cell type and time point are not known. Input material: PBMCs or a T cell subset sorted from them (not recorded which). This chain uses TRBV7-2 with TRBJ1-2; D is ambiguous. The chain's CDR3 is CASSLDGRNNYGYTF. CDR3 DNA: TGTGCCAGCAGCTTAGACGGACGGAATAACTATGGCTACACCTTC.